A selection of T cell receptor beta chains follows, all from one sample in a study of blood T cells in healthy people across ages. TCRdb reprocessed the 5' RACE reads via MiXCR and lists one record per CDR3 protein. The sample lists approximately 850,000 distinct CDR3 sequences; roughly 64% were seen once. The source material was blood. The receptors here all came from a man under 40 in good health. Both conserved end residues are part of each CDR3. Each record gives: D gene, clone size, J gene, V gene, CDR3 protein, CDR3 DNA. D genes are given only for firm matches. Rows may omit the clone size; those that give it use once, few, many or a size class.

d_gene: TRBD1; abundance: -; j_gene: TRBJ2-5; v_gene: TRBV3-1; CDR3aa: CASSPIGGSATQYF; CDR3nt: TGTGCCAGCAGCCCTATAGGGGGCTCAGCGACCCAGTACTTC
d_gene: -; abundance: -; j_gene: TRBJ2-1; v_gene: TRBV4-3; CDR3aa: CASSQDYAGFNEQFF; CDR3nt: TGCGCCAGCAGCCAAGATTATGCAGGTTTCAATGAGCAGTTCTTC
d_gene: -; abundance: -; j_gene: TRBJ2-5; v_gene: TRBV20-1; CDR3aa: CSGSSQETQYF; CDR3nt: TGCAGTGGCTCTTCCCAAGAGACCCAGTACTTC
d_gene: TRBD1; abundance: -; j_gene: TRBJ2-3; v_gene: TRBV28; CDR3aa: CASSLGQESTDTQYF; CDR3nt: TGTGCCAGCAGCCTAGGACAGGAGAGCACAGATACGCAGTATTTT
d_gene: -; abundance: -; j_gene: TRBJ1-1; v_gene: TRBV30; CDR3aa: CASGAGYTEAFF; CDR3nt: TGTGCCTCGGGGGCAGGATACACTGAAGCTTTCTTT
d_gene: TRBD1; abundance: -; j_gene: TRBJ1-6; v_gene: TRBV20-1; CDR3aa: CSARGVGPGQGTSSYNSPLHF; CDR3nt: TGCAGTGCTAGAGGGGTTGGCCCCGGACAGGGTACAAGCTCCTATAATTCACCCCTCCACTTT
d_gene: TRBD2; abundance: -; j_gene: TRBJ2-7; v_gene: TRBV7-2; CDR3aa: CASSPGGLNRWEQYF; CDR3nt: TGTGCCAGCAGCCCGGGGGGGTTGAATCGGTGGGAGCAGTACTTC
d_gene: -; abundance: -; j_gene: TRBJ2-7; v_gene: TRBV18; CDR3aa: CASSPVPVGGEQYF; CDR3nt: TGTGCCAGCTCACCTGTACCTGTCGGGGGCGAGCAGTACTTC
d_gene: TRBD1; abundance: -; j_gene: TRBJ2-1; v_gene: TRBV9; CDR3aa: CASSVGRQGVNEQFF; CDR3nt: TGTGCCAGCAGCGTAGGCCGACAGGGGGTGAATGAGCAGTTCTTC
d_gene: TRBD2; abundance: -; j_gene: TRBJ2-5; v_gene: TRBV6-1; CDR3aa: CAGADTSGSWEQYF; CDR3nt: TGTGCCGGAGCAGACACTAGCGGGAGTTGGGAGCAGTACTTC
d_gene: TRBD1; abundance: -; j_gene: TRBJ1-6; v_gene: TRBV6-5; CDR3aa: CASSYRDARQGNSPLHF; CDR3nt: TGTGCCAGCAGTTACCGGGACGCCCGACAGGGCAATTCACCCCTCCACTTT
d_gene: -; abundance: -; j_gene: TRBJ2-5; v_gene: TRBV4-3; CDR3aa: CASSQDPTHQETQYF; CDR3nt: TGCGCCAGCAGCCAAGATCCGACTCACCAAGAGACCCAGTACTTC
d_gene: -; abundance: few; j_gene: TRBJ2-3; v_gene: TRBV20-1; CDR3aa: CSARDAAVGTDTQYF; CDR3nt: TGCAGTGCTAGAGACGCGGCGGTCGGCACAGATACGCAGTATTTT
d_gene: -; abundance: -; j_gene: TRBJ2-3; v_gene: TRBV12-3/TRBV12-4; CDR3aa: CASCLGGVTDTQYF; CDR3nt: TGTGCCAGCTGCCTTGGAGGGGTCACAGATACGCAGTATTTT
d_gene: -; abundance: few; j_gene: TRBJ2-1; v_gene: TRBV10-3; CDR3aa: CAISEDTSGGSYNEQFF; CDR3nt: TGTGCCATCAGTGAAGACACGTCGGGTGGCTCCTACAATGAGCAGTTCTTC
d_gene: -; abundance: -; j_gene: TRBJ2-6; v_gene: TRBV11-3; CDR3aa: CASPGLGKTERGANVLTF; CDR3nt: TGTGCCAGCCCAGGGTTGGGGAAAACAGAGCGAGGGGCCAACGTCCTGACTTTC
d_gene: -; abundance: -; j_gene: TRBJ2-7; v_gene: TRBV7-2; CDR3aa: CASSLGGEQYEQYF; CDR3nt: TGTGCCAGCAGCTTAGGGGGGGAGCAGTACGAGCAGTACTTC